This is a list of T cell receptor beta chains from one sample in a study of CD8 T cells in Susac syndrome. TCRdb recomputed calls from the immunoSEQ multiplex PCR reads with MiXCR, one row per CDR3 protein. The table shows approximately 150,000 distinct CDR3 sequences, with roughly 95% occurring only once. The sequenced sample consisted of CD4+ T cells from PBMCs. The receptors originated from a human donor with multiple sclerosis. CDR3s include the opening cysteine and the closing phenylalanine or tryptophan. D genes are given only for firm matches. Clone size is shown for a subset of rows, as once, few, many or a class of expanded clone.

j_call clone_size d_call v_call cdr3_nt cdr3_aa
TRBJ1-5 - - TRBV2 TGTGCCAGCAGGAGGACAGTCGGCGTTGAGCCCCAGCATTTT CASRRTVGVEPQHF
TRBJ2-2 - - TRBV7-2 TGTGCCAGCAGCTTGCGCCAAGTCTCAACCGGGGAGCTGTTTTTT CASSLRQVSTGELFF
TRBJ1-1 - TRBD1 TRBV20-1 TGCAGTGCTTCGGGACAGTTAGTGAACACTGAAGCTTTCTTT CSASGQLVNTEAFF
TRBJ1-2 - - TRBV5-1 TGCGCCAGCAGCTTAAACAGCGATGGCTACACCTTC CASSLNSDGYTF
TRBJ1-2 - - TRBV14 TGTGCCAGCAGCCAAGATCCAGGAGGGGGAAGCTACACCTTC CASSQDPGGGSYTF
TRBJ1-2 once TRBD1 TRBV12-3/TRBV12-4 TGTGCCAGCAGTTTCGGGACAGACTATGGCTACACCTTC CASSFGTDYGYTF
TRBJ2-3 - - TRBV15 TGTGCCACCAGCGGCGGACAGATTAGCACAGATACGCAGTATTTT CATSGGQISTDTQYF
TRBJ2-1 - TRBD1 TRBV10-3 TGTGCCATCACCCGGGACAGGGCATACAATGAGCAGTTCTTC CAITRDRAYNEQFF
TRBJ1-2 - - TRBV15 TGTGCCACCAGCAGAGATTGGGGGCGCGACTATGGCTACACCTTC CATSRDWGRDYGYTF
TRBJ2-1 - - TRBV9 TGTGCCAGCAGCCTAGACGGAAGCTCCTACAATGAGCAGTTCTTC CASSLDGSSYNEQFF
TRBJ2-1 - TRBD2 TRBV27 TGTGCCAGCAGTTCTGGGACTAGCTACGGTATAGGGCAGTTCTTC CASSSGTSYGIGQFF
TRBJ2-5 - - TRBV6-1 TGTGCCAGCAGTGGGTTAGAGACCCAGTACTTC CASSGLETQYF
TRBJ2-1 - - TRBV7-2 TGTGCCAGCAGCCTCCTCCTAACGTACAATGAGCAGTTCTTC CASSLLLTYNEQFF
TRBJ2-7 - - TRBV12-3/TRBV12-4 TGTGCCAGCAGTTTCTGGGACCGAATTCACGAGCAGTACTTC CASSFWDRIHEQYF
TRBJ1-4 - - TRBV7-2 TGTGCCAGCAGCTTAGGAGGGGGGAATGAAAAACTGTTTTTT CASSLGGGNEKLFF
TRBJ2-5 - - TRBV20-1 TGCAGTGCTACCCGGGCCGCAAGAGGGCAAGAGACCCAGTACTTC CSATRAARGQETQYF
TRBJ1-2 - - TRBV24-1 TGTGCCACCAGTGAACCGGACAGATCCTATGGCTACACCTTC CATSEPDRSYGYTF
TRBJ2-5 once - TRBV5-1 TGCGCCAGCAGCTTGGTCGCAGGGACAGAGACCCAGTACTTC CASSLVAGTETQYF
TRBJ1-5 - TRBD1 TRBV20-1 TGCAGTGCCGCGGACAGGGAACAGCCCCAGCATTTT CSAADREQPQHF
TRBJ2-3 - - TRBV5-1 TGCGCCAGCAGCGGGGGAAGGAGCGGCACAGATACGCAGTATTTT CASSGGRSGTDTQYF
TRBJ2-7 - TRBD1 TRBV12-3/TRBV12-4 TGTGCCAGCAGTTCTCCGACAGGGCCATACGAGCAGTACTTC CASSSPTGPYEQYF
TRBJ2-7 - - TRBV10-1 TGCGCCAGCAGTGAGGGTGGAACATACGCTGAGCAGTACTTC CASSEGGTYAEQYF
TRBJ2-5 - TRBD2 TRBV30 TGTGCCTGGAGTGTACGTCTAGCGGTACAAGAGACCCAGTACTTC CAWSVRLAVQETQYF
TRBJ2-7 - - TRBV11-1 TGTGCCAGCAGCTTATCCGGAGGGAGGATCCCCGAGCAGTACTTC CASSLSGGRIPEQYF
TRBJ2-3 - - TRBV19 TGTGCCAGTAGTTCCCCCGGGAGGACAGACAACACAGATACGCAGTATTTT CASSSPGRTDNTDTQYF
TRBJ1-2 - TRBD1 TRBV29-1 TGCAGCGTCCAGGGACAGGGACACTATGGCTACACCTTC CSVQGQGHYGYTF
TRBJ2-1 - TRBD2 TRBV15 TGTGCCACCAGCAGAGATGGTTCGACTAGCGGTTCCGGTGAGCAGTTCTTC CATSRDGSTSGSGEQFF
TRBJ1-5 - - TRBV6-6 TGTGCCAGCAGTGACCCCAATAGCAATCAGCCCCAGCATTTT CASSDPNSNQPQHF
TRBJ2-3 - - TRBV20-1 TGCAGTGCTTCCCGGGACTCCTCCACAGATACGCAGTATTTT CSASRDSSTDTQYF
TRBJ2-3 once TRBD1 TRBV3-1 TGTGCCAGCAGCCAAGCGACAGGGGGTATGCTCACAGATACGCAGTATTTT CASSQATGGMLTDTQYF
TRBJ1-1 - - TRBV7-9 TGTGCCAGCAGCTTAAGGGCAAACCCTGAAGCTTTCTTT CASSLRANPEAFF
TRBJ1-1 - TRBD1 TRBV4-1 TGCGCCAGCAGCCACTTCGACAGGGGCACTGAAGCTTTCTTT CASSHFDRGTEAFF
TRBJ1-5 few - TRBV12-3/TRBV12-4 TGTGCCAGCAGTTTGAGGGGCAGCAATCAGCCCCAGCATTTT CASSLRGSNQPQHF
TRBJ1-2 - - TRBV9 TGTGCCAGCAGCGTAGCCGCTTCCTATGGCTACACCTTC CASSVAASYGYTF
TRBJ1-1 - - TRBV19 TGTGCCAGTTTGGACGACGCTTCGGCTTTCTTT CASLDDASAFF
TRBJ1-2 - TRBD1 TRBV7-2 TGTGCCAGCAGCACCAGGGGGACCTATGGCTACACCTTC CASSTRGTYGYTF
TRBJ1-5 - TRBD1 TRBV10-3 TGTGCCATCAGGGACAGGGGCCAGCCCCAGCATTTT CAIRDRGQPQHF
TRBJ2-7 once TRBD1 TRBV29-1 TGCAGCGTCACCGGGACAGGGTTCTACGAGCAGTACTTC CSVTGTGFYEQYF
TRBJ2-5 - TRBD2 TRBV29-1 TGCAGCGTTGAATGGGGACTAGCGCGGCAAGAGCCCCAGTACTTC CSVEWGLARQEPQYF
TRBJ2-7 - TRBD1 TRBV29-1 TGCAGCGGACAGGGGGGGGGCGAGCAGTACTTC CSGQGGGEQYF
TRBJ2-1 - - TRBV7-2 TGTGCCAGCAGCTATCCCAGAGGGGCTGAGCAGTTCTTC CASSYPRGAEQFF
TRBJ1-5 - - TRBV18 TGTGCCAGCTCAGGGGGTCTGGAACAGCCCCAGCATTTT CASSGGLEQPQHF
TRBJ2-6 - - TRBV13 TGTGCCAGCAGCTTAGATTCCGTACCAGGGGCCAACGTCCTGACTTTC CASSLDSVPGANVLTF